This TCR beta chain was retrieved from a study of OX40 agonist ivuxolimab in advanced cancers. The study in broad terms: Ivuxolimab, which targeted the costimulatory receptor OX40 (CD134), was an agonistic, fully human IgG2 monoclonal antibody. Of the roughly 50 dose-escalation patients, hepatocellular carcinoma was present in about 20, melanoma in approximately 15, renal cell carcinoma in 9 and head and neck cancer in 9. Prior anti-PD-1, anti-PD-L1 or anti-CTLA-4 therapy was permitted, and checkpoint inhibitors had been received by more than 35% of dose-escalation patients. Intravenous ivuxolimab was administered to patients every 2 weeks at six dose levels: 0.01, 0.1, 0.3, 1.5, 3 and 10 mg/kg. In the dose-escalation cohort, over 65% of patients were male, and the mean age was around 60 years, with a range of 23 to 79. The point of sequencing TCRbeta in the periphery was to test whether ivuxolimab changed TCR sequence diversity and drove clonal T-cell expansion. Three dose-escalation patients achieved partial responses, one with hepatocellular carcinoma and two with cutaneous melanoma. The monotherapy dose-escalation portion (N ≈ 52 patients) of the phase I ivuxolimab trial is reported in the paper.

There are a few counts of this clone. Its antigen target is currently unknown. No much larger clone is present one base from it, and per-base qualities are unavailable. The trial excluded patients who had a history of autoimmune disease or who were on systemic immunosuppression. Peripheral blood for TCR sequencing was collected from all dose cohorts at baseline, on cycle 4 day 1, and on cycle 7 day 1. Samples were obtained from an open-label, multicenter, first-in-human phase I dose-escalation trial of ivuxolimab. Adults with locally advanced or metastatic melanoma, renal cell, hepatocellular, or head and neck squamous cell carcinoma were enrolled in the trial. Before TCR sequencing, CD4+ and CD8+ T cells were separately sorted from peripheral blood. For sequencing of the TCRbeta CDR3 region, genomic DNA was extracted from the sorted cells. TCRbeta CDR3 regions were sequenced using the immunoSEQ Assay. As stored in TCRdb, this immuneACCESS dataset retains in-frame rearrangements with V and J assigned. A fraction of the clones does not appear; measured against another copy, unresolved V genes explain less than half of the discrepancy, and the remainder lacks a known reason. For this sample there are roughly 76,000 clones; approximately 85% appear just once. The leading ten clones occupy 5% to 7% of the sample.

CDR1 is given as SGHTA and CDR2 as FQGNSA, both from the germline V gene. The CDR3 runs 12 amino acids, cysteine and phenylalanine included. Only the CDR3 portion is preserved as DNA: 36 bases, with reading frame beginning at the first base. V lost 4 bases and J lost 10 bases; the stretch between them is 14 bases long. Results the study describes overall, beyond this receptor: On average, CD8+ T cells showed more expanded clones than CD4+ T cells after ivuxolimab. In partial responders in the 0.1-3.0 mg/kg groups, normalized peripheral clonal expansion was found to be among the lowest, especially among CD8+ T cells. The antigen specificity of the clonally expanded peripheral T cells was not determined. At doses from 0.1 to 3.0 mg/kg, clonal expansion was seen in both CD4+ and CD8+ blood T cells between baseline and week 6. Low levels of normalized T-cell clonal expansion were also seen in some patients who did not respond.

Sequencing used CD4+ or CD8+ T cells sorted from blood, obtained in a trial of the OX40 agonist ivuxolimab. This chain joins TRBV7-2 to TRBJ2-7; a tentative D call is TRBD2 (6 bases match). The receptor's source is an adult with an advanced solid tumor such as melanoma, head and neck, liver or kidney cancer. The bases read TGTGCCAGCAGCTCCTCCGGGACTCCTCAGTACTTC. Translation gives CASSSSGTPQYF.